One and the same sample provided the 5 T cell receptor beta chains below, sequenced in a study of blood T cell repertoires in COVID-19. Profiled with immunoSEQ multiplex PCR; TCRdb holds only in-frame clones, not every one. The data contain more than 200,000 clones, over 70% of them singletons. Sequenced sample: peripheral blood. The receptors come from an elderly woman with acute or convalescent COVID-19.

The chain links TRBV2 to TRBJ2-1, with no clear D. The length of the CDR3 is 13 residues. Germline lookup yields CDR1 SNHLY and CDR2 FYNNEI. The V gene lost 5 bases and the J gene lost 3 bases, with 8 bases spanning the gap. The CDR3 loop is CASSPGLYNEQFF. The CDR3 coding sequence is TGTGCCAGCAGTCCAGGCCTCTACAATGAGCAGTTCTTC.

The chain uses TRBV6-6 and TRBJ1-4; 8 bases are a match to TRBD1. The V gene's germline CDR1 is MNHNY and CDR2 SVGAGI (reference sequence). This CDR3 region has 16 residues. The J segment lost 7 bases and the V segment lost 5 bases, leaving 12 bases of the junction unmatched. CDR3 sequence reads: CASSRQGQTYGEKLFF. The CDR3, as DNA: TGTGCCAGCAGTCGACAGGGGCAGACTTACGGTGAAAAACTGTTTTTT.

The chain is built from TRBV6-5 and TRBJ2-7, with a tentative D call TRBD2 (7 bases). The CDR3 is 14 residues long. Germline V gene data show CDR1 as MNHEY and CDR2 as SVGAGI. The V and J ends lost 6 bases and 2 bases respectively, with 14 bases between them. CDR3 sequence: CASRQGGAAYEQYF. CDR3 nucleotides: TGTGCCAGCAGGCAAGGGGGGGCCGCCTACGAGCAGTACTTC.

This chain links TRBV5-4 with TRBJ1-5, with D unresolved. CDR3 length: 13 residues. V was clipped by 3 bases and J by 5 bases, with 9 bases between them. Germline assignment: CDR1 SGHNT and CDR2 YYREEE (reference sequence). The CDR3: CASSSERDQPQHF. CDR3 DNA sequence: TGTGCCAGCAGCTCCGAGCGGGATCAGCCCCAGCATTTT.

This chain joins TRBV4-2 and TRBJ2-7, with TRBD2 identical over 7 bases. The CDR3 is 15 amino acids. Germline trimming cut 4 bases from V and 6 bases from J; bases unmatched to any gene: 12. From germline, CDR1 is LGHNA and CDR2 YNFKEQ. The CDR3 nucleotides are TGTGCCAGCAGCCCGCGCCTCGGCCCGGGAGGCGAGCAGTACTTC. It specifies CASSPRLGPGGEQYF.